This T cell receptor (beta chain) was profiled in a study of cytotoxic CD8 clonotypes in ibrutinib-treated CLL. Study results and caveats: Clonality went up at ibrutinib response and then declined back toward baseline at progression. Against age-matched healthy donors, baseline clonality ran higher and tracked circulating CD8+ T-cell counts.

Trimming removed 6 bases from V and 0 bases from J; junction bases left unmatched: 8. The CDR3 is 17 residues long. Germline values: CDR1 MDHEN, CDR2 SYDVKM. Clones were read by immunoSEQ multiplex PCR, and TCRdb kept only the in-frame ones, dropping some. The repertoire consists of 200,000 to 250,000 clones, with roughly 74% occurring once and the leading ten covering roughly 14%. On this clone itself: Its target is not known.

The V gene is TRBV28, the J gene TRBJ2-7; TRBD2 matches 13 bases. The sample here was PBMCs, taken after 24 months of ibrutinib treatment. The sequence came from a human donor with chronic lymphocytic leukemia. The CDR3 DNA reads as TGTGCCAGCAGGGGGACTAGCGGGACCGGGAGCTCCTACGAGCAGTACTTC. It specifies CASRGTSGTGSSYEQYF.